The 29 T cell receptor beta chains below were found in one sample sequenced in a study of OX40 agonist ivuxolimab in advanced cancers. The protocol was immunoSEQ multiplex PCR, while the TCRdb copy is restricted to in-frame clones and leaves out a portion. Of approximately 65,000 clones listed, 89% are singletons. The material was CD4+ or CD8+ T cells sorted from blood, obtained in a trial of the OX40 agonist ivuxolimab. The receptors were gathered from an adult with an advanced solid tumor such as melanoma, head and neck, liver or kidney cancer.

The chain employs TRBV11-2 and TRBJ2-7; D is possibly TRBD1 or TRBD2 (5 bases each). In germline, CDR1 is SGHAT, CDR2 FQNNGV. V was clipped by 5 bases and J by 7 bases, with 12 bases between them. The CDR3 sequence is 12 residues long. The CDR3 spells CASSRPWGEQYF. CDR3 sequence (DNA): TGTGCCAGCAGCCGCCCCTGGGGGGAGCAGTACTTC.

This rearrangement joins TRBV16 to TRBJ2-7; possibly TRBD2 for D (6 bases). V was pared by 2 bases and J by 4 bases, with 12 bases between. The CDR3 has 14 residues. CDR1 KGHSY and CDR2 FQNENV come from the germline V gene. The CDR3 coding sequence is TGTGCCAGCAGCCAAACGGGACTCCAGTACGAGCAGTACTTC. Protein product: CASSQTGLQYEQYF.

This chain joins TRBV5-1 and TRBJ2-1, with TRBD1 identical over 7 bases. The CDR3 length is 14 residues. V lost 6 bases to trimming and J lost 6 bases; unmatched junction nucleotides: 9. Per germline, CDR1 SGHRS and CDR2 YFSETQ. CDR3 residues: CASTRRAGGNEQFF. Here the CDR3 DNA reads TGCGCCAGCACCAGACGGGCAGGGGGCAATGAGCAGTTCTTC. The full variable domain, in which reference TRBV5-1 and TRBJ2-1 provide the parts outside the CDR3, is KAGVTQTPRYLIKTRGQQVTLSCSPISGHRSVSWYQQTPGQGLQFLFEYFSETQRNKGNFPGRFSGRQFSNSRSEMNVSTLELGDSALYLCASTRRAGGNEQFFGPGTRLTVL.

The CDR3, as DNA: TGTGCCAGCAGCTTGTATCGGGGGGGTCGTGAGCAGTTCTTC. Translation: CASSLYRGGREQFF. The chain uses TRBV5-4 and TRBJ2-1; 8 bases agree with TRBD2. J gave up 9 bases and V 1 base, and 6 bases lay outside the gene matches. The CDR3 runs 14 residues. Germline V gene sequence: CDR1 SGHNT, CDR2 YYREEE (reference sequence). The whole variable domain, filled in from reference TRBV5-4 and TRBJ2-1, reads ETGVTQSPTHLIKTRGQQVTLRCSSQSGHNTVSWYQQALGQGPQFIFQYYREEENGRGNFPPRFSGLQFPNYSSELNVNALELDDSALYLCASSLYRGGREQFFGPGTRLTVL.

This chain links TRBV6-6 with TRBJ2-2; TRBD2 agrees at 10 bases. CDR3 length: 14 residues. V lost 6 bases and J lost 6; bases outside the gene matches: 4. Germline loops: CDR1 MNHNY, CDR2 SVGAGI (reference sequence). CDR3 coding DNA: TGTGCCAGCAGAACTCTAGCGGGGGCCGGGGAGCTGTTTTTT. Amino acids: CASRTLAGAGELFF.

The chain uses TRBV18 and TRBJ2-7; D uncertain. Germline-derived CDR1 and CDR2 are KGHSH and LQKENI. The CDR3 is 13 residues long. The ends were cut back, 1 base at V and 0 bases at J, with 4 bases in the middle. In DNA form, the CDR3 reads TGTGCCAGCTCACCACAGACCTCCTACGAGCAGTACTTC. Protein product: CASSPQTSYEQYF.

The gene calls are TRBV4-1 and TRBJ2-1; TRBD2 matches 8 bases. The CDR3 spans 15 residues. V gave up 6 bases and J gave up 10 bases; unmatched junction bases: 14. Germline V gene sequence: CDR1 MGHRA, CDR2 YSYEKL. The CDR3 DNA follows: TGCGCCAGCAGGCCTACACCAGCGGGGGAGGGGGAGCAGTTCTTC. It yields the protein CASRPTPAGEGEQFF.

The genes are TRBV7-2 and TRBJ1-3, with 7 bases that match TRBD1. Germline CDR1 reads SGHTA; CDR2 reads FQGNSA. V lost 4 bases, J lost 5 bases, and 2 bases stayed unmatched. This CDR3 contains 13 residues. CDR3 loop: CASSSDRRNTIYF. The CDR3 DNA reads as TGTGCCAGCAGCTCGGACAGGAGAAACACCATATATTTT.

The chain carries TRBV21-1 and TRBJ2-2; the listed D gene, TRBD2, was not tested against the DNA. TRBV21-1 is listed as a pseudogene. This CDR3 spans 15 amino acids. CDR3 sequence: CASSKEVRGRGELFF. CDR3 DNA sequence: TGTGCCAGCAGCAAAGAGGTGCGGGGGCGCGGGGAGCTGTTTTTT.

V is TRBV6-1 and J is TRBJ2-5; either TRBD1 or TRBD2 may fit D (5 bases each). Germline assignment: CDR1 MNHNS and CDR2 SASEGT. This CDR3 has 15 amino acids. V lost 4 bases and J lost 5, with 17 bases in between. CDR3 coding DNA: TGTGCCAGCAGTGCCAATGGGGACGGCGGGGAGACCCAGTACTTC. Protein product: CASSANGDGGETQYF.

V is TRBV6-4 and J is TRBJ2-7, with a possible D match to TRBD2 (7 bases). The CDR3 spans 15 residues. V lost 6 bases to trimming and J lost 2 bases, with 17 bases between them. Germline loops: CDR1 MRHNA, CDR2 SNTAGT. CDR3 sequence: CASRSRRGPPYEQYF. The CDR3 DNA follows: TGTGCCAGCAGATCAAGGCGGGGGCCACCCTACGAGCAGTACTTC.

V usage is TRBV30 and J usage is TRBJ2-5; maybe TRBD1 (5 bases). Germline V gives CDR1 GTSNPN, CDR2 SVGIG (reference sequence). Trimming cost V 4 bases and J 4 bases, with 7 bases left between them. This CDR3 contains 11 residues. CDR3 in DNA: TGTGCCTGGAATAGGGGAGAGACCCAGTACTTC. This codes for CAWNRGETQYF.

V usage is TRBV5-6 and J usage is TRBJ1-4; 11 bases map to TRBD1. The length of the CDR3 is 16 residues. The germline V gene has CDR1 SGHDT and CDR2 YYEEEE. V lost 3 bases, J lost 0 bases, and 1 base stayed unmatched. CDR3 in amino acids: CASSWGQGATNEKLFF. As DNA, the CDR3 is TGTGCCAGCAGCTGGGGACAGGGGGCAACTAATGAAAAACTGTTTTTT. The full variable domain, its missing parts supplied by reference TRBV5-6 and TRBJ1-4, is DAGVTQSPTHLIKTRGQQVTLRCSPKSGHDTVSWYQQALGQGPQFIFQYYEEEERQRGNFPDRFSGHQFPNYSSELNVNALLLGDSALYLCASSWGQGATNEKLFFGSGTQLSVL.

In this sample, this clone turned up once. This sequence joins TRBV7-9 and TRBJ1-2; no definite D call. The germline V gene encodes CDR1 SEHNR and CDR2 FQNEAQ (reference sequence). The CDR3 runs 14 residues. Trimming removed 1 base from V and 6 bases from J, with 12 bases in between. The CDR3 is CASSLESPGHGYTF. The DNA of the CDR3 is TGTGCCAGCAGCTTAGAATCCCCTGGCCATGGCTACACCTTC.

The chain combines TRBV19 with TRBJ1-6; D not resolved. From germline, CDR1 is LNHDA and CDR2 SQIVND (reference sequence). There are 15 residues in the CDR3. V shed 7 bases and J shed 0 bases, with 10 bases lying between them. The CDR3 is CASTQIHSYNSPLHF. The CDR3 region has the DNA TGTGCCAGTACCCAGATACACTCCTATAATTCACCCCTCCACTTT.

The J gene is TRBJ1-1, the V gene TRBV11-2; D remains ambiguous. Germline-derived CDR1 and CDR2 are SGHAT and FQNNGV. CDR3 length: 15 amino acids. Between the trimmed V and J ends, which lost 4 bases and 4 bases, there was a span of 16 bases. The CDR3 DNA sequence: TGTGCCAGCAGCTCCCGGACCGCCTCGAGCACTGAAGCTTTCTTT. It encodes CASSSRTASSTEAFF.

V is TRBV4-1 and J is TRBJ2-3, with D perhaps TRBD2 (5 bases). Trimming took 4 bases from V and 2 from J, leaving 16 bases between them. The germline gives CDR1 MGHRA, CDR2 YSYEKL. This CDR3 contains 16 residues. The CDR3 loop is CASSRMWGAFTDTQYF. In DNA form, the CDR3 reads TGCGCCAGCAGCCGCATGTGGGGAGCCTTCACAGATACGCAGTATTTT.

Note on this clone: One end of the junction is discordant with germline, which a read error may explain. CDR3 residues: CASRLTSDAYEQYF. In DNA, the CDR3 is TGTGCCAGCCGCTTGACTAGCGACGCCTACGAGCAGTACTTC. The rearrangement uses TRBV7-9 and TRBJ2-7, with 8 bases lining up with TRBD2. The CDR3 has 14 amino acids. Germline CDR1 is SEHNR and CDR2 is FQNEAQ (reference sequence). Full variable domain (rest looked up from reference TRBV7-9 and TRBJ2-7): DTGVSQNPRHKITKRGQNVTFRCDPISEHNRLYWYRQTLGQGPEFLTYFQNEAQLEKSRLLSDRFSAERPKGSFSTLEIQRTEQGDSAMYLCASRLTSDAYEQYFGPGTRLTVT.

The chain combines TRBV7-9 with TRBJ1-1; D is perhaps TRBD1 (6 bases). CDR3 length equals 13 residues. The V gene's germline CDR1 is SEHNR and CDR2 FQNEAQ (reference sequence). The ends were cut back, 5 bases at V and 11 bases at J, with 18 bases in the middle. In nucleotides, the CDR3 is TGTGCCAGCAGCCAGTTCCAGACAGGTGCGGCTTTCTTT. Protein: CASSQFQTGAAFF. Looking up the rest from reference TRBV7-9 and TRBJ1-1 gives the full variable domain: DTGVSQNPRHKITKRGQNVTFRCDPISEHNRLYWYRQTLGQGPEFLTYFQNEAQLEKSRLLSDRFSAERPKGSFSTLEIQRTEQGDSAMYLCASSQFQTGAAFFGQGTRLTVV.

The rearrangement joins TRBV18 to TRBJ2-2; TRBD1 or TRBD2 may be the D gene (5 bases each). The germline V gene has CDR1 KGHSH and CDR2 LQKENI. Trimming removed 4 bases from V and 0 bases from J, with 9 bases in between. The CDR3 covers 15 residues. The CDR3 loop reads CASSLGAANTGELFF. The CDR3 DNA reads TGTGCCAGCTCACTCGGGGCTGCGAACACCGGGGAGCTGTTTTTT.

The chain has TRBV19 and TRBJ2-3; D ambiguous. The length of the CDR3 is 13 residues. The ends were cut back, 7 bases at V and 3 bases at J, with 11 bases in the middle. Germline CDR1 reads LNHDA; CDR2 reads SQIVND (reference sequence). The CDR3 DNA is TGTGCCAGTACTCCCCAGTCAACAGATACGCAGTATTTT. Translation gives CASTPQSTDTQYF.

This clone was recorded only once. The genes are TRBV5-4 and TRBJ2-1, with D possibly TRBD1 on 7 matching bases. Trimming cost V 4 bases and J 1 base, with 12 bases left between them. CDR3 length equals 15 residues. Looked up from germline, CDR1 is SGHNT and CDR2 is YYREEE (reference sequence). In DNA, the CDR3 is TGTGCCAGCAGCCCGCAGGGGGGATCCTACAATGAGCAGTTCTTC. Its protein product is CASSPQGGSYNEQFF.

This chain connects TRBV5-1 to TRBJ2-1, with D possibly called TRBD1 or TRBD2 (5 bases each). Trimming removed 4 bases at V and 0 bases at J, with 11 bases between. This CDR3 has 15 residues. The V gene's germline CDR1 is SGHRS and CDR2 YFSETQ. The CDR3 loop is CASSPGRSSYNEQFF. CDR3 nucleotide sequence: TGCGCCAGCAGCCCAGGGAGAAGCTCCTACAATGAGCAGTTCTTC.

CDR3 region: CSAAGNTEAFF. As DNA, the CDR3 is TGCAGTGCTGCCGGGAACACTGAAGCTTTCTTT. This chain joins TRBV20-1 and TRBJ1-1; D ambiguous. V was pared by 5 bases and J by 1 base, with 5 bases between. The CDR3 is made up of 11 amino acids. CDR1 is DFQATT and CDR2 is SNEGSKA in the germline V gene (reference sequence).

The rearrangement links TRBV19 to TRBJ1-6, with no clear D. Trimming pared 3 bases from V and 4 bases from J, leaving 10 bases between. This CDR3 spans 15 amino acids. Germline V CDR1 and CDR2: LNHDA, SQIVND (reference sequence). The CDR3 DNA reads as TGTGCCAGTAGTATGGCACACTCGTATAATTCACCCCTCCACTTT. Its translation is CASSMAHSYNSPLHF.

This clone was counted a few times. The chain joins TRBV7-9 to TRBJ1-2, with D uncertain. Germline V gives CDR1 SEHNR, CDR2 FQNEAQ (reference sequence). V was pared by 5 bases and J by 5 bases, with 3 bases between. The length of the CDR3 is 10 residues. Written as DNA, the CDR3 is TGTGCCAGCAGCACATATGGCTACACCTTC. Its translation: CASSTYGYTF.

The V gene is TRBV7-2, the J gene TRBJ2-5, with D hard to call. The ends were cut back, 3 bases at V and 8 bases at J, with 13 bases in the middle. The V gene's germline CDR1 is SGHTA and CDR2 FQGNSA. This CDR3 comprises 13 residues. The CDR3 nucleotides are TGTGCCAGCAGCTTGGGCTCCCTTGGAACCCAGTACTTC. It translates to CASSLGSLGTQYF.

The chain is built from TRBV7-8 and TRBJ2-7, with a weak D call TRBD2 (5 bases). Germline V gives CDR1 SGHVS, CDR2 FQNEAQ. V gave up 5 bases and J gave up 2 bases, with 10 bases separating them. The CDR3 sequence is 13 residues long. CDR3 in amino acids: CASSPGSPYEQYF. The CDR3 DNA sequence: TGTGCCAGCAGCCCGGGAAGTCCCTACGAGCAGTACTTC.

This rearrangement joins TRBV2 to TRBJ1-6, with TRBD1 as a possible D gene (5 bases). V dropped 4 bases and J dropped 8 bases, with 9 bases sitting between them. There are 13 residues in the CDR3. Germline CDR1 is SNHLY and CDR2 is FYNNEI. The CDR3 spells CASSGQGDSPLHF. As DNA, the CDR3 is TGTGCCAGCAGTGGGCAGGGTGATTCACCCCTCCACTTT.